This entry lists 4 T cell receptor beta chains sequenced from one sample in a study of blood T cell repertoires in COVID-19 (dated by TCRdb to 2020 to 2021). Preparation of the library involved the immunoSEQ multiplex PCR assay. Entries here come from immuneACCESS through TCRdb and include only in-frame sequences with V and J called. Some clones fail to appear in such tables; in the studies checked, an unresolved V gene covers under half of the shortfall, and the cause of the remainder is unknown. The sample table shows 100,000 to 150,000 clones, and around 83% are seen once. Roughly 3.2% of the sample is in the top ten clones. The specimen was peripheral blood. The receptor source for this set is a woman at least 80 years old with COVID-19, enrolled during active disease.

The V gene is TRBV7-2, the J gene TRBJ1-1; 7 nucleotides agree with TRBD1. The CDR3 is 13 residues long. Germline V lookup: CDR1 SGHTA, CDR2 FQGNSA. V trimming: 5 bases; J trimming: 11 bases; junction bases outside the gene matches: 11. The CDR3 region has the DNA TGTGCCAGCAGCCCCAGGGGGGACCGGGGGGCTTTCTTT. Its translation is CASSPRGDRGAFF.

Here the CDR3 DNA reads TGCGCCAGCAGCCAAGTTGAGCGCGTCGGGGAGCTGTTTTTT. The encoded protein is CASSQVERVGELFF. The chain links TRBV4-3 to TRBJ2-2; D unresolved. Germline lookup yields CDR1 LGHNA and CDR2 YSLEER. Trimming stripped 1 base from V and 7 bases from J, with 10 bases between. CDR3 length equals 14 residues.

In its sample, this clone was seen once. The chain has TRBV6-6 and TRBJ2-7; possibly TRBD1 for D (5 bases). V lost 6 bases and J lost 3, with 12 bases in between. Germline V gives CDR1 MNHNY, CDR2 SVGAGI (reference sequence). The CDR3 length is 13 residues. The CDR3 is CASRTTDLYEQYF. The DNA for the CDR3 is TGTGCCAGCAGAACGACAGATCTCTACGAGCAGTACTTC.

The chain employs TRBV2 and TRBJ2-7, with D possibly being TRBD1 (6 bases). This CDR3 is 14 amino acids long. Germline-derived CDR1 and CDR2 are SNHLY and FYNNEI. Deletions cut 5 bases from V and 2 bases from J, with 13 bases between. For the CDR3, the DNA is TGTGCCAGCAGTAAAGGACAGCTAGCCTACGAGCAGTACTTC. Translated: CASSKGQLAYEQYF.